Below, 23 T cell receptor beta chains from the same sample are listed, as sequenced in a study of CXCR3-negative and CXCR3-positive naive CD8 T cells. cDNA libraries for TRB were generated by 5' RACE incorporating UMI labels. Using the 5' RACE reads, TCRdb records one entry per CDR3 protein without DNA. There are about 56,000 distinct CDR3 sequences in the sample, with 20% to 25% held by the top ten. Sequencing was performed on memory CD8+ T cells from blood. These receptor sequences come from a human donor in good health. Some clones in this sample may be carry-over from other donors' samples.

The chain joins TRBV13 to TRBJ2-1; absent DNA, TCRdb's TRBD1 call cannot be checked. In germline, CDR1 is PRHDT, CDR2 FYEKMQ (reference sequence). The CDR3 contains 15 residues. The chain's CDR3 is CASSSGTGGMHEQFF.

V and J are TRBV3-1 and TRBJ2-7. Germline V gene data show CDR1 as LGHDT and CDR2 as YNNKEL (reference sequence). CDR3 length: 13 amino acids. The CDR3 loop reads CASSQDHSYEQYF.

The chain uses TRBV6-2 or TRBV6-3 and TRBJ1-1; the D call from TCRdb, TRBD1, cannot be confirmed without DNA. This CDR3 has 15 amino acids. The germline V gene has CDR1 MNHEY and CDR2 SVGEGT. CDR3: CASSSRDRGFTEAFF.

J is TRBJ1-1 and V is TRBV9; TCRdb calls TRBD1, which cannot be checked without DNA. Per germline, CDR1 SGDLS and CDR2 YYNGEE. CDR3 length: 14 residues. This CDR3 reads CASSRYRGGTEAFF. Variable domain in full (rest from reference TRBV9 and TRBJ1-1): DSGVTQTPKHLITATGQRVTLRCSPRSGDLSVYWYQQSLDQGLQFLIQYYNGEERAKGNILERFSAQQFPDLHSELNLSSLELGDSALYFCASSRYRGGTEAFFGQGTRLTVV.

This chain's CDR3 is CASSTWTHNTEAFF. The J gene is TRBJ1-1, the V gene TRBV7-9; there is no DNA to check the TCRdb D call of TRBD1. This CDR3 is 14 amino acids long. CDR1 SEHNR and CDR2 FQNEAQ come from the germline V gene (reference sequence).

This chain uses TRBV29-1 with TRBJ2-7; no DNA is available, so the TRBD1 call from TCRdb remains unchecked. Germline V gene sequence: CDR1 SQVTM, CDR2 ANQGSEA. There are 17 residues in the CDR3. CDR3 loop: CSVVSSSQGPRGHEQYF.

This chain joins TRBV29-1 and TRBJ2-2. The germline CDR1 and CDR2 sequences are SQVTM and ANQGSEA. This CDR3 is built from 12 residues. This CDR3 is CSVEGYRGELFF.

The chain joins TRBV14 to TRBJ1-1; TCRdb's D call of TRBD1 is untestable without DNA. This CDR3 spans 18 amino acids. Germline loops: CDR1 SGHDN, CDR2 FVKESK. Here the CDR3 reads CASSTLTEGGASDTEAFF.

This sequence joins TRBV9 and TRBJ2-5; TCRdb gives TRBD2 as the D gene, but with no DNA this cannot be confirmed. The CDR3 loop spans 16 amino acids. Germline CDR1 SGDLS, CDR2 YYNGEE. This chain's CDR3 is CASSVAASGEQETQYF.

The chain uses TRBV10-3 and TRBJ1-4; TCRdb proposes TRBD1, but this gene call is untestable without DNA. CDR1 ENHRY and CDR2 SYGVKD come from the germline V gene. The CDR3 has 15 residues. CDR3 region: CAISTTGGTNEKLFF.

The V and J genes are TRBV29-1 and TRBJ2-6. The CDR3 runs to 13 residues. The germline V gene has CDR1 SQVTM and CDR2 ANQGSEA. The CDR3 loop reads CSVVFPGANVLTF. Full variable domain (outside the CDR3, taken from reference TRBV29-1 and TRBJ2-6): SAVISQKPSRDICQRGTSLTIQCQVDSQVTMMFWYRQQPGQSLTLIATANQGSEATYESGFVIDKFPISRPNLTFSTLTVSNMSPEDSSIYLCSVVFPGANVLTFGAGSRLTVL.

CDR3: CASSSITPGLGQYF. This chain joins TRBV7-9 and TRBJ2-7; TCRdb reports TRBD2, a call that lacks DNA to check it against. The CDR3 has 14 residues. In germline, CDR1 is SEHNR, CDR2 FQNEAQ (reference sequence).

J is TRBJ1-1 and V is TRBV10-2; as DNA is missing, the TRBD1 call by TCRdb cannot be tested. The germline CDR1 and CDR2 sequences are WSHSY and SAAADI. The CDR3 extends over 14 amino acids. CDR3 amino acids: CASSDAGAHTEAFF.

The chain combines TRBV6-6 with TRBJ2-7; TCRdb selects TRBD2, and the lack of DNA leaves this call unchecked. Germline values: CDR1 MNHNY, CDR2 SVGAGI (reference sequence). The CDR3 is 15 amino acids. The CDR3 is CASRAYSGGGPEQYF.

V usage is TRBV11-2 and J usage is TRBJ2-7; the D gene TCRdb calls, TRBD2, cannot be checked with no DNA. From germline, CDR1 is SGHAT and CDR2 FQNNGV. CDR3 length: 16 amino acids. This CDR3 reads CASSFPGDGRAEEQYF. Complete variable domain (other parts from reference TRBV11-2 and TRBJ2-7): EAGVAQSPRYKIIEKRQSVAFWCNPISGHATLYWYQQILGQGPKLLIQFQNNGVVDDSQLPKDRFSAERLKGVDSTLKIQPAKLEDSAVYLCASSFPGDGRAEEQYFGPGTRLTVT.

This sequence joins TRBV20-1 and TRBJ1-2. CDR3 length equals 13 residues. The V gene's germline CDR1 is DFQATT and CDR2 SNEGSKA (reference sequence). The CDR3: CSARDLGNYGYTF.

The chain combines TRBV29-1 with TRBJ2-2; with no DNA, the TCRdb D assignment of TRBD1 cannot be verified. The V gene's germline CDR1 is SQVTM and CDR2 ANQGSEA. This CDR3 is 15 amino acids long. CDR3 sequence: CSVGVTGENTGELFF.

The chain has TRBV13 and TRBJ2-7; TCRdb's D call of TRBD1 is untestable without DNA. The CDR3 runs to 12 residues. The germline CDR1 and CDR2 sequences are PRHDT and FYEKMQ (reference sequence). The CDR3 region is CASSRDRVEQYF.

The V call is TRBV29-1, the J call TRBJ2-2. The V gene's germline CDR1 is SQVTM and CDR2 ANQGSEA. The CDR3 has 12 amino acids. The CDR3 sequence is CSVVIGTGELFF.

V gene TRBV20-1 combines with J gene TRBJ2-1. This CDR3 comprises 16 residues. Looked up from germline, CDR1 is DFQATT and CDR2 is SNEGSKA (reference sequence). The CDR3 region is CSAEQPQSNSYNEQFF.

Its frequency marks this clonotype as medium-sized. The chain is built from TRBV10-1 and TRBJ1-2. The CDR3 loop spans 13 amino acids. The germline gives CDR1 WNHNN, CDR2 SYGVQD (reference sequence). The CDR3 loop is CASSDGPGHGYTF.

V gene TRBV7-6 combines with J gene TRBJ2-2; TCRdb reports TRBD2, a call that lacks DNA to check it against. CDR3 size: 17 residues. Per germline, CDR1 SGHVS and CDR2 FNYEAQ. CDR3 sequence: CASSLGFPGRDTGELFF.

The chain has TRBV9 and TRBJ2-7; no DNA is available, so the TRBD1 call from TCRdb remains unchecked. Germline V lookup: CDR1 SGDLS, CDR2 YYNGEE. The CDR3 is 13 residues long. The CDR3 sequence is CASSRDTSYEQYF.